Listed below are T cell receptor beta chains from one sample, sequenced in a study of T cells in Graves' hyperthyroidism and ophthalmopathy. TCRdb re-derived calls from the multiplex PCR reads in MiXCR, one entry per CDR3 protein. The sample includes 500,000 to 650,000 distinct CDR3 sequences, approximately 17% seen only once; the top ten take about 16%. The sequenced sample was blood. Source of these receptors: a woman between 18 and 29 years old with Graves' ophthalmopathy. Each CDR3 is given with its conserved first and last residue. D genes are given only for firm matches. Size is omitted from some rows. Given values are once, few, many or a class for expanded clones.

d_gene | j_gene | abundance | v_gene | CDR3nt | CDR3aa
. | TRBJ1-3 | . | TRBV5-1 | TGCGCCAGCAGCCAAGGGAGATCTGGAAACACCATATATTTT | CASSQGRSGNTIYF
TRBD2 | TRBJ2-1 | many | TRBV11-1 | TGTGCCAGCAGCCACACTAGCGGGAGCTACAATGAGCAGTTCTTC | CASSHTSGSYNEQFF
. | TRBJ2-7 | few | TRBV27 | TGTGCCAGCAGCCAAAGCCTGGGGCAGGTCGTCTACGAGCAGTACTTC | CASSQSLGQVVYEQYF
. | TRBJ2-6 | few | TRBV12-3/TRBV12-4 | TGTGCCAGCACCTACTCTGGGGCCAACGTCCTGACTTTC | CASTYSGANVLTF
. | TRBJ1-5 | . | TRBV28 | TGTGCCAGCAGTTTACCACAACACAATCAGCCCCAGCATTTT | CASSLPQHNQPQHF
TRBD1 | TRBJ1-5 | many | TRBV20-1 | TGCAGTGCTAGCCTGGGACAGGGTAGTCAGCCCCAGCATTTT | CSASLGQGSQPQHF
. | TRBJ2-7 | few | TRBV19 | TGTGCCAGTAGCGAGACAGGGACTTCCTACGAGCAGTACTTC | CASSETGTSYEQYF
. | TRBJ1-4 | few | TRBV19 | TGTGCCAGTAGTAACACAGGAACTAATGAAAAACTGTTTTTT | CASSNTGTNEKLFF
TRBD1 | TRBJ2-1 | many | TRBV2 | TGTGCCAGCATGGAACAGGGGAGATTCAATGAGCAGTTCTTC | CASMEQGRFNEQFF
TRBD1 | TRBJ2-7 | once | TRBV20-1 | TGCAGTGCTAGAGAAAGGACAGGGGGCCGCGAGCAGTACTTC | CSARERTGGREQYF